This T cell receptor (beta chain) was documented in a study of beta chain features in type 1 diabetes. Turning to the study itself: The examined sorted cells totaled about 98 million across samples. Study observations and caveats: Patients showed naive, central memory and Treg TCRB repertoires that appeared more similar than those of healthy donors. Overrepresentation of cells with high TCR expression could result from cDNA sequencing.

With regard to this clone: Its specificity is not known.

CDR3 length equals 17 residues. The ends lost 1 base at V and 4 bases at J; junction bases unmatched: 4. Germline V gene data show CDR1 as LGHNA and CDR2 as YSLEER. Reverse transcribing all isolated RNA meant expressed TCRB transcripts were sequenced. The protocol was immunoSEQ multiplex PCR, while the TCRdb copy is restricted to in-frame clones and leaves out a portion. The sample records some 300,000 clones, about 8% being singletons. The chain has TRBV4-3 and TRBJ2-3; 14 positions match TRBD2. The sequenced material came from central memory CD4+ T cells from blood. This clonotype originated in a woman under 30 in good health. For the CDR3, the DNA is TGCGCCAGCAGCCAAGGACTAGCGGGAGGGCTGGCAGATACGCAGTATTTT. Its translation: CASSQGLAGGLADTQYF.